This T cell receptor (beta chain) is drawn from a study of response to subunit inactivated influenza vaccine. The study's findings and limits: Authors suggested that a seasonal influenza vaccination recruits few new T cells each time.

Via MiXCR, TCRdb re-called the RT-PCR reads, giving one row per CDR3 protein. In the table there are about 540,000 distinct CDR3 sequences, about 14% of which are singletons. Trimming cost V 2 bases and J 5 bases; bases outside gene matches: 4. In germline, CDR1 is DFQATT, CDR2 SNEGSKA (reference sequence). The CDR3 length is 13 residues. About this clonotype itself: As yet, its antigen is unknown.

The clonotype was recovered from a man between 50 and 59 years old who received an inactivated influenza vaccine. The sequences come from PBMCs from blood, collected 11 to 12 days after vaccination. The gene calls are TRBV20-1 and TRBJ2-7; 9 positions match TRBD1. CDR3 DNA sequence: TGCAGTGCTAGAAAACAGGGGGCGGACGAGCAGTACTTC. Protein sequence: CSARKQGADEQYF.